This T cell receptor beta chain appears in the sequencing data of a study of T cell clonotyping in hematopoietic cell transplantation. The protocol was immunoSEQ multiplex PCR, while the TCRdb copy is restricted to in-frame clones and leaves out a portion. The sample contains 2,000 or so clones, about 91% of which appear only once. This clone has a single count. The sequencing here drew on peripheral blood mononuclear cells, taken 30 days after allogeneic stem cell transplant. The sequence was collected from a female patient in her forties or fifties who had an allogeneic stem cell transplant from a related donor, so the T cells may come from the graft donor. Some clones in this sample may be carry-over from other donors' samples.

The CDR3 here is CASSQPTGDNSPLHF. The CDR3 coding sequence is TGCGCCAGCAGCCAACCCACAGGGGATAATTCACCCCTCCACTTT. V and J are TRBV4-1 and TRBJ1-6; 7 bases fit TRBD1. There are 15 residues in the CDR3. After removal of 2 bases from V and 5 bases from J, the junction contained 3 bases not matched to a gene. The germline V gene has CDR1 MGHRA and CDR2 YSYEKL.